This T cell receptor (beta chain) was recovered during a study of regulatory T cells in long-lasting Graves disease. Whole-study context: Antithyroid drugs had been taken under 3 months by newly diagnosed Graves' patients. Study conclusions and caveats: New patients shared 800 to 1,000 public clonotypes, and persistent patients shared more, with around 2,600. Persistent disease preferred TRBV28, TRBJ1-2 and TRBJ2-5.

Time point defined: newly diagnosed GD, antithyroid drugs for less than 3 months. Preparation of the TCR library used RNA extracted from PBMCs. Tubes containing EDTA received roughly 9 milliliters of drawn peripheral blood. This clonotype was counted many times. Its antigen remains unidentified. The CDR3 has 14 residues. Germline trimming cut 8 bases from V and 3 bases from J; bases unmatched to any gene: 4. The authors built TCR beta libraries using iRepertoire HTBI primers and Arm-PCR of CDR3 regions. In TCRdb, the multiplex PCR reads were re-called with MiXCR into one record per CDR3 protein. Of fewer than 400,000 distinct CDR3 sequences listed, 18% are singletons.

The chain employs TRBV12-3 or TRBV12-4 and TRBJ2-1; 10 bases are a match to TRBD2. Specimen: peripheral blood mononuclear cells (PBMCs), collected at new diagnosis, from a patient treated with antithyroid drugs. The TCR was taken from a female donor with Graves disease. The CDR3 loop is CASAGLADYNEQFF. In nucleotides, the CDR3 is TGTGCCAGCGCAGGACTAGCGGACTACAATGAGCAGTTCTTC.